This T cell receptor (beta chain) comes out of a study of early T cells in non-severe SARS-CoV-2 infection. General observations from the study: CD4 and private specificities were missed by VDJdb matching, which favored anti-spike CD8 responses.

This clonotype has ten or more counts. Antigen unknown. Germline values: CDR1 SGHVS, CDR2 FQNEAQ. V shed 8 bases and J shed 3 bases, with 20 bases lying between them. The CDR3 consists of 16 residues. TCRdb recomputed calls from the 5' RACE reads with MiXCR, one row per CDR3 protein. The sample gives about 18,000 distinct CDR3 sequences, approximately 6.2% of which show up once; 6.3% is in the top ten. The source is an adult who was a healthcare worker with PCR-confirmed SARS-CoV-2 infection or an uninfected control (not recorded which). The sequenced sample consisted of whole blood. This chain uses TRBV7-8 with TRBJ2-1; D unresolved. The DNA for the CDR3 is TGTGCCAGCGGTCTCAACTTAGCCAAAAGCTACAATGAGCAGTTCTTC. Its translation: CASGLNLAKSYNEQFF. Full variable domain (remainder filled in from reference TRBV7-8 and TRBJ2-1): GAGVSQSPRYKVAKRGQDVALRCDPISGHVSLFWYQQALGQGPEFLTYFQNEAQLDKSGLPSDRFFAERPEGSVSTLKIQRTQQEDSAVYLCASGLNLAKSYNEQFFGPGTRLTVL.